The present T cell receptor beta chain was sequenced within a study of response to subunit inactivated influenza vaccine. The study, taken as a whole, reports: Authors suggested each seasonal flu vaccination may recruit only limited numbers of new T cells.

This clonotype has only a few counts. Its cognate antigen is unknown. TCRdb re-analysed the RT-PCR reads in MiXCR, keeping a single row per CDR3 protein. The sample has fewer than 750,000 distinct CDR3 sequences, 14% seen once. CDR1 and CDR2 from the germline V gene are SGHRS and YFSETQ. There are 14 residues in the CDR3. Trimming cost V 4 bases and J 3 bases, with 8 bases left between them. The sequence derives from a man in his forties or fifties who received an inactivated influenza vaccine. Sequenced here: PBMCs from blood, sampled approximately 12 days after vaccination. This chain uses TRBV5-1 with TRBJ1-6; perhaps TRBD1 as D (5 bases). The CDR3 nucleotides are TGCGCCAGCAGCCTGACAGTCTATAATTCACCCCTCCACTTT. Its translation is CASSLTVYNSPLHF.